Listed here are 29 T cell receptor beta chains from one sample, sequenced in a study of blood T cell repertoires in COVID-19. Sequencing used immunoSEQ multiplex PCR; TCRdb keeps in-frame clones, though not all of them. This table has roughly 130,000 clones, 84% appearing once. What was sequenced was peripheral blood. The receptors were gathered from a woman in her 30s who had recovered from COVID-19.

The chain uses TRBV9 and TRBJ2-1; the D gene is possibly TRBD2 (6 bases). The CDR3 is 15 amino acids. Trimming stripped 3 bases from V and 9 bases from J, with 19 bases between. Germline loops: CDR1 SGDLS, CDR2 YYNGEE. CDR3 nucleotides: TGTGCCAGCAGCGCGACCGGGACTGCACACAGTGAGCAGTTCTTC. It codes for CASSATGTAHSEQFF.

The V gene is TRBV5-6, the J gene TRBJ1-1, with D perhaps matching TRBD1 (6 bases). Germline lookup yields CDR1 SGHDT and CDR2 YYEEEE. Trimming left V 4 bases short and J 6 bases short, with 16 bases between. The CDR3 is made up of 14 amino acids. The CDR3 loop is CASSIRGGSSEAFF. The CDR3 DNA is TGTGCCAGCAGCATTCGGGGGGGCTCATCTGAAGCTTTCTTT.

The genes are TRBV2 and TRBJ1-5; D might be TRBD1 (6 bases). Germline CDR1 SNHLY, CDR2 FYNNEI. The CDR3 spans 13 residues. The V gene lost 5 bases and the J gene lost 9 bases, with 14 bases spanning the gap. The CDR3 sequence: CASSKGELGPQHF. In nucleotides, the CDR3 is TGTGCCAGCAGTAAGGGGGAGTTGGGGCCCCAGCATTTT.

The chain couples TRBV6-5 to TRBJ2-3, with TRBD1 identical over 7 bases. The length of the CDR3 is 14 residues. Per germline, CDR1 MNHEY and CDR2 SVGAGI. Trimming took 5 bases from V and 0 from J; bases not matched to a gene: 2. The CDR3 here is CASSRTGSTDTQYF. The CDR3 bases are TGTGCCAGCAGTCGGACAGGTAGCACAGATACGCAGTATTTT.

The V gene is TRBV6-6, the J gene TRBJ1-2; D call uncertain. Trimming removed 0 bases at V and 4 bases at J, with 15 bases between. The length of the CDR3 is 16 residues. CDR1 and CDR2 from the germline V gene are MNHNY and SVGAGI (reference sequence). The CDR3 sequence is CASSYSLPGISYGYTF. CDR3 DNA sequence: TGTGCCAGCAGTTACTCGTTACCGGGGATCAGCTATGGCTACACCTTC.

The V call is TRBV6-5, the J call TRBJ2-7, with D hard to call. Trimming stripped 5 bases from V and 1 base from J, with 9 bases between. Germline assignment: CDR1 MNHEY and CDR2 SVGAGI. CDR3 length: 13 amino acids. This CDR3 reads CASSPRGSYEQYF. In DNA, the CDR3 is TGTGCCAGCAGTCCACGAGGTTCCTACGAGCAGTACTTC.

The chain couples TRBV5-3 to TRBJ1-2; no definite D call. TRBV5-3 is noted as an ORF with a role that remains uncertain. The V and J ends lost 5 bases and 4 bases respectively, with 18 bases between them. The CDR3 is 15 residues long. The CDR3 DNA follows: TGTGCCAGAAGAGGCGGGATAGCAGATCCCTATGGCTACACCTTC. This encodes CARRGGIADPYGYTF.

As concerns this clone: Its ends do not fully match the called genes, so a read error is possible. This chain uses TRBV7-7 with TRBJ1-5, with D maybe TRBD1 (6 bases). The CDR3 spans 14 residues. Per the germline V gene, CDR1 is SSHAT and CDR2 is FNYEAQ (reference sequence). This CDR3 is CASSQTGRNQPQHF. The CDR3, as DNA: TGTGCTAGCAGCCAAACAGGGCGCAATCAGCCCCAGCATTTT.

This clone was picked up one time. This chain joins TRBV18 and TRBJ2-1; 8 bases are a match to TRBD1. The junction had 7 bases not matched to a gene; V was cut back by 2 bases and J by 4 bases. Germline V CDR1 and CDR2: KGHSH, LQKENI. This CDR3 region has 16 residues. CDR3 loop: CASSPKGQGGYNEQFF. The CDR3, as DNA: TGTGCCAGCTCACCAAAAGGACAGGGAGGTTACAATGAGCAGTTCTTC.

The chain couples TRBV7-2 to TRBJ2-7; TRBD1 matches 11 bases. V was pared by 1 base and J by 2 bases, with 4 bases of the junction left unmatched. This CDR3 contains 16 residues. CDR1 SGHTA and CDR2 FQGNSA come from the germline V gene. The CDR3 sequence is CASSLVGQGATYEQYF. The CDR3 DNA sequence: TGTGCCAGCAGCTTAGTTGGACAGGGGGCAACCTACGAGCAGTACTTC.

The chain uses TRBV29-1 and TRBJ2-5; D remains unclear. CDR1 and CDR2 from the germline V gene are SQVTM and ANQGSEA. V lost 1 base and J 2 bases, leaving 14 bases between the germline ends. The CDR3 extends over 15 amino acids. CDR3 bases: TGCAGCGTTGAAGCTCCGTCCCCTCGTCAAGAGACCCAGTACTTC. It specifies CSVEAPSPRQETQYF.

The gene calls are TRBV10-1 and TRBJ2-6; weak D call: TRBD1 (5 bases). Germline values: CDR1 WNHNN, CDR2 SYGVQD (reference sequence). The CDR3 is 15 residues long. V lost 6 bases and J 0 bases, leaving 9 bases between the germline ends. The CDR3 is CASSDSSSGANVLTF. The CDR3 nucleotides read TGCGCCAGCAGCGACAGTAGCTCTGGGGCCAACGTCCTGACTTTC.

This clone appeared a few times. CDR3 region: CASSYLAGAGDNEQFF. The CDR3, as DNA: TGTGCCAGCAGCTACCTAGCGGGAGCGGGTGACAATGAGCAGTTCTTC. The rearrangement links TRBV7-2 to TRBJ2-1, with 10 bases fitting TRBD2. CDR1 is SGHTA and CDR2 is FQGNSA in the germline V gene. V was clipped by 4 bases and J by 5 bases; unmatched bases: 8. The length of the CDR3 is 16 residues.

This clone was observed a few times. This sequence joins TRBV10-2 and TRBJ1-1, with 8 nucleotides matching TRBD1. The CDR3 runs 15 residues. Trimming removed 2 bases from V and 1 base from J; junction bases left unmatched: 3. Germline loops: CDR1 WSHSY, CDR2 SAAADI. CDR3 nucleotide sequence: TGCGCCAGCAGTGAGACAGGGGGGAAGAACACTGAAGCTTTCTTT. It codes for CASSETGGKNTEAFF.

This chain uses TRBV27 with TRBJ1-4, with 7 bases matching TRBD1. This CDR3 is built from 17 residues. In germline, CDR1 is MNHEY, CDR2 SMNVEV (reference sequence). The V segment lost 8 bases and the J segment 4 bases; nucleotides outside the gene matches: 16. CDR3 DNA sequence: TGTGCCAGCGCTGAGTCCCATTTAGGGGACAGTAATGAAAAACTGTTTTTT. It is translated as CASAESHLGDSNEKLFF.

Regarding this clone: Other DNA sequences of this sample code for an identical CDR3. The rearrangement links TRBV7-9 to TRBJ1-3; D remains ambiguous. This CDR3 has 12 residues. Germline assignment: CDR1 SEHNR and CDR2 FQNEAQ (reference sequence). Deletions cut 3 bases from V and 4 bases from J, with 4 bases between. This CDR3 reads CASSFEGNTIYF. The CDR3 nucleotides read TGTGCCAGCAGCTTCGAGGGAAACACCATATATTTT.

The chain employs TRBV13 and TRBJ1-1, with a tentative D call TRBD1 (6 bases). Germline V gene data show CDR1 as PRHDT and CDR2 as FYEKMQ (reference sequence). Between the trimmed V and J ends, which lost 5 bases and 1 base, there was a span of 11 bases. The CDR3 loop spans 14 amino acids. The CDR3 DNA sequence: TGTGCCAGCAGCCCGACGGACAGGAACACTGAAGCTTTCTTT. It codes for CASSPTDRNTEAFF.

This rearrangement joins TRBV7-8 to TRBJ2-1, with 10 bases lining up with TRBD2. Germline values: CDR1 SGHVS, CDR2 FQNEAQ. Germline trimming cut 5 bases from V and 6 bases from J; bases unmatched to any gene: 16. This CDR3 has 18 residues. The CDR3 DNA reads TGTGCCAGCAGCCCTTCGCCCCGTAAGCGGGGGGGCGTCAATGAGCAGTTCTTC. Residues: CASSPSPRKRGGVNEQFF.

V usage is TRBV7-9 and J usage is TRBJ1-2; possibly TRBD1 for D (5 bases). The length of the CDR3 is 15 residues. Trimming pared 1 base from V and 6 bases from J, leaving 15 bases between. Germline V gene data show CDR1 as SEHNR and CDR2 as FQNEAQ (reference sequence). This chain's CDR3 is CASSLGSAGVHGYTF. The CDR3 nucleotides read TGTGCCAGCAGCTTAGGGTCGGCGGGGGTCCATGGCTACACCTTC. Using reference TRBV7-9 and TRBJ1-2 for the parts outside the CDR3, the full variable domain is DTGVSQNPRHKITKRGQNVTFRCDPISEHNRLYWYRQTLGQGPEFLTYFQNEAQLEKSRLLSDRFSAERPKGSFSTLEIQRTEQGDSAMYLCASSLGSAGVHGYTFGSGTRLTVV.

The chain recombines TRBV10-1 with TRBJ2-2, with a possible D match to TRBD1 (6 bases). Germline V gene data show CDR1 as WNHNN and CDR2 as SYGVQD (reference sequence). V dropped 2 bases and J dropped 6 bases, with 10 bases sitting between them. CDR3 length: 14 amino acids. DNA for the CDR3: TGCGCCAGCAGTGAGAGCGCAGGGGCCGGGGAGCTGTTTTTT. It is translated as CASSESAGAGELFF.

This clone has just a few counts. The chain carries TRBV5-6 and TRBJ2-5; D is ambiguous. Deletions cut 2 bases from V and 9 bases from J, with 14 bases between. The CDR3 covers 13 residues. Germline V gene lookup returns CDR1 SGHDT and CDR2 YYEEEE. The CDR3 nucleotides are TGTGCCAGCAGCTTCGGAGATGAATTCTCCCAGTACTTC. It yields the protein CASSFGDEFSQYF.

This chain connects TRBV18 to TRBJ2-5; D perhaps matches TRBD2 (5 bases). CDR3 length equals 13 residues. Trimming took 4 bases from V and 5 from J, leaving 11 bases between them. CDR1 and CDR2 from the germline V gene are KGHSH and LQKENI. CDR3 loop: CASSQLEVETQYF. The CDR3 nucleotides are TGTGCCAGCTCACAGCTGGAGGTGGAGACCCAGTACTTC.

In its sample, this clone was seen once. The chain couples TRBV2 to TRBJ1-5, with D possibly matching TRBD1 (5 bases). There are 19 residues in the CDR3. V was clipped by 3 bases and J by 2 bases, with 23 bases between them. CDR1 is SNHLY and CDR2 is FYNNEI in the germline V gene. For the CDR3, the DNA is TGTGCCAGCAGTGATTTGGCGGACAAACTTAGCGGGCGCAATCAGCCCCAGCATTTT. As protein: CASSDLADKLSGRNQPQHF.

The chain carries TRBV19 and TRBJ1-2; D is unresolved. Germline CDR1 and CDR2: LNHDA and SQIVND (reference sequence). The V gene lost 2 bases and the J gene lost 2 bases, with 6 bases spanning the gap. The length of the CDR3 is 13 residues. The CDR3 protein is CASSIRENYGYTF. The DNA of the CDR3 is TGTGCCAGTAGTATACGTGAGAACTATGGCTACACCTTC.

V and J are TRBV12-5 and TRBJ1-1, with 9 bases identical to TRBD1. The CDR3 is 18 amino acids. The V gene's germline CDR1 is LGHNT and CDR2 FRNRAP. The J segment lost 1 base and the V segment lost 0 bases, leaving 9 bases of the junction unmatched. CDR3 residues: CASGLVKKTGGANTEAFF. The CDR3, as DNA: TGTGCTAGTGGTTTGGTAAAGAAGACAGGGGGTGCGAACACTGAAGCTTTCTTT.

The chain links TRBV6-5 to TRBJ2-7; possible D gene TRBD2, 7 bases. Trimming stripped 7 bases from V and 3 bases from J, with 13 bases between. This CDR3 spans 13 amino acids. Germline CDR1 MNHEY, CDR2 SVGAGI. CDR3: CASKGGSLYEQYF. The CDR3 DNA follows: TGTGCCAGCAAGGGGGGGAGTCTCTACGAGCAGTACTTC.

This clone was picked up a small number of times. The chain is built from TRBV15 and TRBJ2-1; D is ambiguous. The V gene lost 6 bases and the J gene lost 10 bases, with 16 bases spanning the gap. CDR1 and CDR2 (germline): LNHNV, YYDKDF (reference sequence). The CDR3 sequence is 13 residues long. The CDR3 sequence: CATSVEVQREQFF. The CDR3, as DNA: TGTGCCACCAGTGTCGAGGTTCAAAGGGAGCAGTTCTTC.

This rearrangement joins TRBV29-1 to TRBJ2-7; 15 nucleotides align to TRBD2. The CDR3 is 19 amino acids. Germline-derived CDR1 and CDR2 are SQVTM and ANQGSEA. V lost 1 base, J lost 0 bases, and 10 bases stayed unmatched. The CDR3 protein is CSVEVGGLAGGQSSYEQYF. The CDR3 coding sequence is TGCAGCGTTGAAGTCGGGGGACTAGCGGGAGGCCAATCCTCCTACGAGCAGTACTTC.

In DNA, the CDR3 is TGTGCCAGCTCAAGCGGGAACGAAGAGACCCAGTACTTC. Its protein product is CASSSGNEETQYF. The chain recombines TRBV18 with TRBJ2-5, with TRBD2 matching over 7 bases. CDR3 length: 13 residues. Germline CDR1 reads KGHSH; CDR2 reads LQKENI. Germline trimming cut 5 bases from V and 3 bases from J; bases unmatched to any gene: 3.